This TCR beta chain came from a study of shared clonotypes between healthy human individuals. Study-level background: Donor ages ranged 18 to 49 years: two women, a few men.

Trimming shortened V by 4 bases and J by 2 bases, and 9 bases separated the two germline ends. Germline assignment: CDR1 SGDLS and CDR2 YYNGEE. The CDR3 sequence is 13 residues long. Only in-frame clones appear in the TCRdb table, and some are missing; sequencing was by immunoSEQ multiplex PCR. The sample lists 450,000 to 500,000 clones; approximately 82% were seen once. This rearrangement joins TRBV9 to TRBJ2-5; D uncertain. The TCR comes from a woman in her 40s in good health. Some clones in this sample may be carry-over from other donors' samples. Sequenced input: PBMCs. DNA of the CDR3: TGTGCCAGCAGCCAAGACCGACAAGAGACCCAGTACTTC. It specifies CASSQDRQETQYF.